The 32 T cell receptor beta chains given below trace back to one sample, sequenced in a study of tumor-infiltrating lymphocytes in primary liver carcinoma. The researchers obtained blood RNA from unsorted whole blood and also extracted germline DNA. With 400 to 550 ng total RNA as template and a constant-region primer, TCR beta cDNA was made. ARM-PCR, slightly modified, supplied the TCR beta libraries through three nested multiplex PCR rounds. It was with TRBV1-TRBV30 forward primers and a C-beta reverse primer that the first two PCR rounds were run, at around 9 cycles each. Each CDR3 protein gets one entry after TCRdb re-called the multiplex PCR reads with MiXCR. The sample lists 310,000 or so distinct CDR3 sequences; less than 70% were seen once. The sequencing sample was made of peripheral blood. The receptors stem from a man aged 40-50 years with primary liver carcinoma and hepatitis B virus infection.

The chain has TRBV6-6 and TRBJ1-3; D not certain. Germline values: CDR1 MNHNY, CDR2 SVGAGI (reference sequence). The V end was cut by 7 bases, the J end by 3 bases, with 16 bases between. CDR3 length: 15 amino acids. The CDR3 coding sequence is TGTGCCAGCACCCCTCGGGAGGCAGGTGGAAACACCATATATTTT. Amino acid sequence: CASTPREAGGNTIYF.

Comment on this clonotype: A much larger clone lies a single base off, so this may be a read error. The chain uses TRBV10-3 and TRBJ1-5, with D unclear. The CDR3 covers 16 residues. Per germline, CDR1 ENHRY and CDR2 SYGVKD. V dropped 3 bases and J dropped 6 bases, with 18 bases sitting between them. The CDR3 coding sequence is TGTGCCATCAGTGACCCAAGGGCAGGAGGGAGTCAGCCCCAGCATTTT. Residues: CAISDPRAGGSQPQHF.

This chain joins TRBV5-1 and TRBJ1-3; D unclear. The V and J ends lost 0 bases and 4 bases respectively, with 8 bases between them. CDR3 size: 14 residues. Germline assignment: CDR1 SGHRS and CDR2 YFSETQ. The CDR3 DNA reads TGCGCCAGCAGCTTGGTAGACCAAGGAAACACCATATATTTT. The encoded protein is CASSLVDQGNTIYF.

The V and J genes are TRBV11-2 and TRBJ2-1; 10 nucleotides agree with TRBD2. CDR1 SGHAT and CDR2 FQNNGV come from the germline V gene. The CDR3 consists of 21 residues. With 4 bases clipped from V and 0 bases from J, the junction kept 18 bases outside the gene matches. For the CDR3, the DNA is TGTGCCAGCAGCTCGGCCAGGGCTAGCGGGAGACCCATAAACTCCTACAATGAGCAGTTCTTC. Amino acids: CASSSARASGRPINSYNEQFF.

Details on this clonotype: One end of the junction does not line up with germline, which may come from a read error. V and J are TRBV29-1 and TRBJ2-1, with TRBD2 matching 8 bases. Per the germline V gene, CDR1 is SQVTM and CDR2 is ANQGSEA. This CDR3 is 14 amino acids long. This CDR3 is CCGRSGGSYNERFF. The CDR3 DNA reads TGCTGCGGAAGAAGCGGGGGCTCCTACAATGAGCGGTTCTTC.

Worth noting for this clonotype: The junction and the germline gene differ at one end; a read error may be behind it. This chain links TRBV5-5 with TRBJ2-5; D is perhaps TRBD1 or TRBD2 (5 bases each). Germline V gene data show CDR1 as SGHKS and CDR2 as YYEKEE (reference sequence). The CDR3 is made up of 16 amino acids. The CDR3 loop reads CSSSLGEGWVQETQYF. Here the CDR3 DNA reads TGTTCCAGCAGCTTGGGAGAGGGGTGGGTTCAAGAGACCCAGTACTTC.

Turning to this clonotype: This may arise from a read error, as a much more abundant clone is one base away. CDR3 amino acids: CVSSPQGGGNIQYF. As DNA, the CDR3 is TGTGTCAGCAGCCCGCAGGGAGGGGGAAACATTCAGTACTTC. The chain has TRBV12-3 or TRBV12-4 and TRBJ2-4, with D tentatively TRBD2 (7 bases). This CDR3 has 14 amino acids.

This clonotype occurred a few times. Possible read error: a much larger clone is one base away. The V call is TRBV6-1, the J call TRBJ2-1; the match to TRBD2 covers 8 bases. Per the germline V gene, CDR1 is MNHNS and CDR2 is SASEGT. The CDR3 length is 15 residues. CDR3 in amino acids: CASSDAGGSYSEQFF. DNA for the CDR3: TGTGCCAGCAGTGATGCGGGAGGTTCTTACAGTGAGCAGTTCTTC.

This clonotype was seen ten or more times. This chain connects TRBV29-1 to TRBJ1-1; maybe TRBD1 (6 bases). This CDR3 is built from 12 residues. CDR1 and CDR2 from the germline V gene are SQVTM and ANQGSEA. The V gene lost 6 bases and the J gene lost 4 bases, with 12 bases spanning the gap. CDR3 residues: CSVEGGRTEAFF. DNA of the CDR3: TGCAGCGTGGAGGGGGGCCGCACTGAAGCTTTCTTT.

About this clonotype: A much larger clone differs from this one at a single base, so this may be a read error. This chain joins TRBV6-1 and TRBJ2-1, with a possible D match to TRBD2 (5 bases). Germline V lookup: CDR1 MNHNS, CDR2 SASEGT. The CDR3 covers 16 residues. The V end lost 2 bases, the J end lost 5 bases, and 16 bases lay between the germline ends. The CDR3 is CASSERRTSYNNEQFF. The CDR3, as DNA: TGTGCCAGCAGTGAAAGGCGGACTTCTTATAACAATGAGCAGTTCTTC.

The sample holds a few counts of this clonotype. V is TRBV30 and J is TRBJ1-3; D is unclear. The germline gives CDR1 GTSNPN, CDR2 SVGIG (reference sequence). Trimming stripped 5 bases from V and 4 bases from J, with 6 bases between. The CDR3 runs to 11 residues. The CDR3 nucleotides are TGTGCCTGGGGAGCAGGAAACACCATATATTTT. It is translated as CAWGAGNTIYF.

The chain recombines TRBV11-1 with TRBJ2-1; 12 bases align to TRBD2. Germline CDR1 is SGHAT and CDR2 is FQDESV (reference sequence). CDR3 size: 17 residues. With V trimmed by 3 bases and J by 14 bases, 17 bases remained unmatched. CDR3 sequence reads: CASSLRLAGAAYIGEFF. CDR3 coding DNA: TGTGCCAGCAGCTTGAGACTAGCGGGAGCGGCCTACATTGGGGAGTTCTTC.

Note on this clonotype: It is likely a read error, because the conserved phenylalanine at the end of the CDR3 is missing. V and J are TRBV11-2 and TRBJ2-6, with D unclear. V lost 5 bases, J lost 5 bases, and 13 bases lay in between. The CDR3 runs to 15 residues. Per the germline V gene, CDR1 is SGHAT and CDR2 is FQNNGV. CDR3 residues: CASSLVPSRANVLTL. CDR3 nucleotides: TGTGCCAGCAGCCTAGTGCCTTCTAGGGCCAACGTCCTGACTCTC.

The rearrangement uses TRBV6-6 and TRBJ2-7; 8 positions match TRBD1. This CDR3 region has 15 residues. The junction had 10 bases not matched to a gene; V was cut back by 6 bases and J by 3 bases. Per the germline V gene, CDR1 is MNHNY and CDR2 is SVGAGI (reference sequence). In nucleotides, the CDR3 is TGTGCCAGCAGCCAGCCCAGACAGGGGCACTACGAGCAGTACTTC. Translated, it gives CASSQPRQGHYEQYF.

V is TRBV11-2 and J is TRBJ2-3; 7 nucleotides match TRBD2. CDR1 and CDR2 from the germline V gene are SGHAT and FQNNGV. The CDR3 covers 13 residues. CDR3 region: CVSSLSGIDTQYF. The DNA for the CDR3 is TGTGTTAGCAGCCTGAGCGGGATTGATACGCAGTATTTT.

About this clonotype: A much larger clonotype is one base distant, so this may be a read error. For the CDR3, the DNA is TGTGCCAGCAGGGCCTCTGGAAACAACATATATTTT. Encoded protein: CASRASGNNIYF. The genes are TRBV6-6 and TRBJ1-3, with no clear D. Germline loops: CDR1 MNHNY, CDR2 SVGAGI (reference sequence). This CDR3 is built from 12 residues.

CDR3 coding DNA: TGCGCCAGCAGGTGGACTAGCGGGAGCACAGATACGCAGTATTTT. As protein: CASRWTSGSTDTQYF. The rearrangement joins TRBV5-1 to TRBJ2-3; TRBD2 agrees at 11 bases. The CDR3 sequence is 15 residues long. V lost 5 bases to trimming and J lost 0 bases; unmatched junction nucleotides: 2. Germline V lookup: CDR1 SGHRS, CDR2 YFSETQ. The full variable domain, rest sourced from reference TRBV5-1 and TRBJ2-3, is KAGVTQTPRYLIKTRGQQVTLSCSPISGHRSVSWYQQTPGQGLQFLFEYFSETQRNKGNFPGRFSGRQFSNSRSEMNVSTLELGDSALYLCASRWTSGSTDTQYFGPGTRLTVL.

With regard to this clonotype: Germline is not matched at one junction end, which may reflect a read error. This chain joins TRBV4-1 and TRBJ2-1; 13 nucleotides agree with TRBD2. The CDR3 is 16 amino acids. Germline loops: CDR1 MGHRA, CDR2 YSYEKL. This chain's CDR3 is CVSSQQTSGRALEQFF. As DNA, the CDR3 is TGCGTCAGCAGCCAACAAACTAGCGGGAGGGCCCTAGAGCAGTTCTTC.

Of note for this clonotype: One end of the junction fails to match germline, which may point to a read error. J is TRBJ2-4 and V is TRBV13; 7 bases line up with TRBD1. The CDR3 extends over 14 amino acids. CDR1 is PRHDT, CDR2 FYEKMQ, per germline (reference sequence). CDR3 nucleotide sequence: TGTGTCAGCAGCTTACGACAGGGCGTAAACATTCAGTACTTC. As protein: CVSSLRQGVNIQYF. Supplemented by reference TRBV13 and TRBJ2-4, the full variable domain reads AAGVIQSPRHLIKEKRETATLKCYPIPRHDTVYWYQQGPGQDPQFLISFYEKMQSDKGSIPDRFSAQQFSDYHSELNMSSLELGDSALYFCVSSLRQGVNIQYFGAGTRLSVL.

As for this clonotype: At one end the junction does not follow the germline gene, possibly because of a read error. The chain links TRBV11-3 to TRBJ2-1; no firm D call. From germline, CDR1 is SGHNT and CDR2 YENEEA. The CDR3 is made up of 17 amino acids. CDR3 sequence reads: CASSLELQLTQVDEQCF. The CDR3 DNA reads TGTGCCAGCAGCTTAGAGTTGCAGCTTACCCAGGTCGATGAGCAGTGCTTC.

This clonotype was seen just once. The V gene is TRBV4-2, the J gene TRBJ2-2, with D perhaps TRBD1 (5 bases). With 3 bases removed from V and 4 bases from J, the gap between germline ends came to 12 bases. Per the germline V gene, CDR1 is LGHNA and CDR2 is YNFKEQ. This CDR3 spans 15 amino acids. CDR3 residues: CASSQQGSITGELFF. For the CDR3, the DNA is TGTGCCAGCAGCCAGCAGGGCTCCATCACCGGGGAGCTGTTTTTT.

Details on this clonotype: Being one base from a much bigger clone, this may be a read error. The J gene is TRBJ1-2, the V gene TRBV4-2; 7 bases line up with TRBD1. V gave up 3 bases and J gave up 4 bases; unmatched junction bases: 11. This CDR3 is built from 16 residues. Germline V gene sequence: CDR1 LGHNA, CDR2 YNFKEQ. The CDR3 DNA reads as TGTGCCAGCAGCCACTACGGGACAGAGCTCCCCTATGGCTACACCTTC. Its protein is CASSHYGTELPYGYTF.

This clonotype was detected ten times or more. V is TRBV4-1 and J is TRBJ1-5; D not certain. The germline CDR1 and CDR2 sequences are MGHRA and YSYEKL. The CDR3 has 17 residues. The ends were cut back, 2 bases at V and 4 bases at J, with 18 bases in the middle. The CDR3 DNA follows: TGCGCCAGCAGCCAAACCCCGGGAGGCGAAGTAAATCAGCCCCAGCATTTT. Its protein product is CASSQTPGGEVNQPQHF.

V and J are TRBV7-9 and TRBJ2-1; D uncertain. The germline gives CDR1 SEHNR, CDR2 FQNEAQ (reference sequence). V lost 5 bases and J lost 11, with 13 bases in between. The CDR3 covers 12 residues. The CDR3 sequence: CASSLRPYKQFF. In nucleotides, the CDR3 is TGTGCCAGCAGCCTAAGACCCTATAAGCAGTTCTTC.

This clonotype was counted once. The chain uses TRBV6-1 and TRBJ2-5, with 9 bases identical to TRBD2. From germline, CDR1 is MNHNS and CDR2 SASEGT. V lost 3 bases to trimming and J lost 5 bases; unmatched junction nucleotides: 19. The CDR3 is 19 residues long. The CDR3 sequence: CASSESLLIGSGRGETQYF. CDR3 DNA sequence: TGTGCCAGCAGTGAGAGTCTGCTGATTGGTAGCGGGAGAGGTGAGACCCAGTACTTC.

This clonotype was detected only a few times. The V gene is TRBV6-6, the J gene TRBJ1-1, with D possibly TRBD1 on 5 matching bases. Between the trimmed V and J ends, which lost 10 bases and 0 bases, there was a span of 9 bases. Germline V lookup: CDR1 MNHNY, CDR2 SVGAGI (reference sequence). The CDR3 covers 12 residues. CDR3 nucleotides: TGTGCCACCAAGGGGATGAACACTGAAGCTTTCTTT. Translation: CATKGMNTEAFF.

The table lists this clonotype with many counts. This sequence joins TRBV7-9 and TRBJ1-2; 8 nucleotides match TRBD1. The trim removed 4 bases at V and 7 bases at J, leaving 8 bases unmatched. From germline, CDR1 is SEHNR and CDR2 FQNEAQ (reference sequence). The length of the CDR3 is 14 residues. In nucleotides, the CDR3 is TGTGCCAGCAGCTCCACGGGACAGGTCCCTGGCTACACCTTC. Translating it yields CASSSTGQVPGYTF.

This clonotype was detected a few times. A much larger clone lies a single base off, so this may be a read error. V and J are TRBV6-6 and TRBJ2-7; TRBD2 aligns across 9 bases. Trimming at V came to 1 base and at J to 3 bases, leaving 4 bases not matched to a gene. The CDR3 sequence is 15 residues long. CDR1 MNHNY and CDR2 SVGAGI come from the germline V gene (reference sequence). The CDR3 DNA follows: TGTGCCAGCAGTTACTTAGCGGGAGTGGACTACGAGCAGTACTTC. Amino acids: CASSYLAGVDYEQYF.

This clonotype was seen only a few times. This rearrangement joins TRBV5-1 to TRBJ2-7, with D tentatively TRBD1 (6 bases). The germline V and J ends were trimmed by 4 bases and 0 bases, with 11 bases remaining between them. The CDR3 covers 14 residues. CDR1 is SGHRS, CDR2 YFSETQ, per germline. The CDR3 region has the DNA TGCGCCAGCAGCCAACAGGGCTCCTCCTACGAGCAGTACTTC. Translated, it gives CASSQQGSSYEQYF.

Of note for this clonotype: As the CDR3 is not closed by the conserved phenylalanine or tryptophan, this likely results from a read error. No DNA is shown, since the ends of the CDR3 on it are uncertain; the CDR3 is the one TCRdb lists. The chain links TRBV10-3 to TRBJ2-7; the listed D gene, TRBD2, was not tested against the DNA. Germline CDR1 is ENHRY and CDR2 is SYGVKD. The CDR3 is 15 residues long, counting both termini. The CDR3 loop reads CAISESAGGYYEQHS.

V gene TRBV10-2 combines with J gene TRBJ2-7, with D possibly called TRBD1 or TRBD2 (5 bases each). This CDR3 spans 13 amino acids. V was clipped by 6 bases and J by 10 bases, with 19 bases between them. Germline CDR1 reads WSHSY; CDR2 reads SAAADI. CDR3 loop: CASSVVAGGDQYF. The DNA of the CDR3 is TGCGCCAGCAGCGTTGTGGCTGGGGGTGATCAGTACTTC.

To note about this clonotype: A junction boundary mismatches the germline segment, possibly from a read error. The chain links TRBV10-1 to TRBJ2-1, with D possibly TRBD2 on 5 matching bases. This CDR3 comprises 14 residues. Germline V gene data show CDR1 as WNHNN and CDR2 as SYGVQD (reference sequence). The CDR3 DNA is TGCGCCAGCAGTGAGAGAGTAGACTACAATGAGCAGCTCTTC. Amino acids: CASSERVDYNEQLF.